This passage covers 27 T cell receptor beta chains from one sample sequenced in a study of blood T cell repertoires in COVID-19. Using immunoSEQ multiplex PCR, the repertoire was profiled, and TCRdb retains in-frame clones only, with some absent. Here the sample spans 40,000 to 45,000 clones, about 91% being singletons. Source material: peripheral blood. These receptors were collected from a man between 45 and 60 years old with active COVID-19.

This clone was observed a single time. This chain uses TRBV5-1 with TRBJ2-2; 8 bases are a match to TRBD1. Trimming at V came to 7 bases and at J to 7 bases, leaving 9 bases not matched to a gene. The CDR3 length is 14 residues. In germline, CDR1 is SGHRS, CDR2 YFSETQ. The CDR3 nucleotides read TGCGCCAGCGCCCGGACAGGGCACGTCGGGGAGCTGTTTTTT. It specifies CASARTGHVGELFF.

The V and J genes are TRBV28 and TRBJ2-1; 7 bases map to TRBD2. The CDR3 is 15 residues long. CDR1 is MDHEN, CDR2 SYDVKM, per germline. The V gene end was trimmed by 7 bases and the J gene end by 9 bases; junction bases not matched to a gene: 15. The CDR3 is CASTLAGDVNSEQFF. The CDR3 DNA is TGTGCCAGCACTCTTGCGGGAGATGTGAACAGTGAGCAGTTCTTC.

V and J are TRBV28 and TRBJ1-1; unclear D gene. The CDR3 length is 14 residues. The ends were cut back, 5 bases at V and 10 bases at J, with 20 bases in the middle. Germline values: CDR1 MDHEN, CDR2 SYDVKM. The CDR3 protein is CASSLPGIAPSAFF. The CDR3 nucleotides read TGTGCCAGCAGTCTACCCGGGATCGCCCCTTCAGCTTTCTTT.

The chain joins TRBV3-1 (or the pseudogene TRBV3-2) to TRBJ2-2; 8 bases are shared with TRBD2. Trimming took 1 base from V and 7 from J; bases not matched to a gene: 2. Germline assignment: CDR1 LGHDT and CDR2 YNNKEL (reference sequence). The CDR3 sequence is 14 residues long. This CDR3 is CASSQVAGFGELFF. The CDR3 DNA reads TGTGCCAGCAGCCAAGTAGCGGGGTTCGGGGAGCTGTTTTTT.

The V call is TRBV5-1, the J call TRBJ2-5, with 10 bases lining up with TRBD1. Trimming cost V 2 bases and J 0 bases; bases outside gene matches: 1. The CDR3 sequence is 15 residues long. The germline V gene encodes CDR1 SGHRS and CDR2 YFSETQ. Here the CDR3 reads CASSFGQGDQETQYF. CDR3 nucleotides: TGCGCCAGCAGCTTTGGACAGGGGGACCAAGAGACCCAGTACTTC. Full variable domain (missing parts from reference TRBV5-1 and TRBJ2-5): KAGVTQTPRYLIKTRGQQVTLSCSPISGHRSVSWYQQTPGQGLQFLFEYFSETQRNKGNFPGRFSGRQFSNSRSEMNVSTLELGDSALYLCASSFGQGDQETQYFGPGTRLLVL.

This chain joins TRBV5-1 and TRBJ2-3; D unclear. The CDR3 sequence is 13 residues long. In germline, CDR1 is SGHRS, CDR2 YFSETQ. Trimming left V 5 bases short and J 2 bases short, with 9 bases between. CDR3 nucleotide sequence: TGCGCCAGCAGTATCGGGTCCACAGATACGCAGTATTTT. Translated, it gives CASSIGSTDTQYF.

This clone is a singleton in its sample. The chain combines TRBV28 with TRBJ1-5; D gene uncertain. Trimming removed 5 bases from V and 0 bases from J, with 8 bases in between. CDR3 length equals 14 residues. Per germline, CDR1 MDHEN and CDR2 SYDVKM. The CDR3 DNA reads as TGTGCCAGCAGTCCCCCTTATAGCAATCAGCCCCAGCATTTT. Translating it yields CASSPPYSNQPQHF.

J is TRBJ1-2 and V is TRBV28; 7 nucleotides match TRBD1. Trimming at V came to 5 bases and at J to 4 bases, leaving 7 bases not matched to a gene. Germline V CDR1 and CDR2: MDHEN, SYDVKM. CDR3 length: 14 residues. The CDR3 DNA reads TGTGCCAGCAGTGCGACAGGGATACCCTATGGCTACACCTTC. It encodes CASSATGIPYGYTF.

The V call is TRBV5-1, the J call TRBJ2-1; the match to TRBD1 covers 7 bases. CDR3 length equals 16 residues. Germline trimming cut 4 bases from V and 9 bases from J; bases unmatched to any gene: 16. The germline gives CDR1 SGHRS, CDR2 YFSETQ. The CDR3 DNA is TGCGCCAGCAGCCCCCGACCGGGACAGAGCAACCTTGAGCAGTTCTTC. Amino acids: CASSPRPGQSNLEQFF.

This sequence joins TRBV6-1 and TRBJ1-4, with TRBD1 identical over 9 bases. This CDR3 is built from 16 residues. In germline, CDR1 is MNHNS, CDR2 SASEGT. V was clipped by 4 bases and J by 8 bases; unmatched bases: 11. CDR3 amino acids: CASSAPQTGGGEKLFF. The CDR3 nucleotides are TGTGCCAGCAGTGCTCCCCAGACAGGGGGAGGAGAAAAACTGTTTTTT.

The chain combines TRBV5-1 with TRBJ1-1; D is ambiguous. V was clipped by 0 bases and J by 4 bases, with 13 bases between them. Germline loops: CDR1 SGHRS, CDR2 YFSETQ. The CDR3 length is 15 residues. This chain's CDR3 is CASSLENPGSTEAFF. The CDR3 bases are TGCGCCAGCAGCTTGGAAAATCCGGGAAGCACTGAAGCTTTCTTT.

This clone has just one count. The chain couples TRBV19 to TRBJ2-1; the match to TRBD1 covers 8 bases. V lost 8 bases and J lost 0; bases outside the gene matches: 3. This CDR3 region has 14 residues. Germline loops: CDR1 LNHDA, CDR2 SQIVND (reference sequence). The CDR3 here is CASGQGSSYNEQFF. DNA for the CDR3: TGTGCCAGTGGACAGGGAAGCTCCTACAATGAGCAGTTCTTC.

This chain joins TRBV30 and TRBJ2-2; maybe TRBD1 (5 bases). Germline CDR1 reads GTSNPN; CDR2 reads SVGIG (reference sequence). The CDR3 is made up of 16 amino acids. V gave up 1 base and J gave up 0 bases, with 12 bases separating them. The CDR3: CAWSGIAGSNTGELFF. CDR3 in DNA: TGTGCCTGGAGTGGCATTGCAGGGTCGAACACCGGGGAGCTGTTTTTT.

V gene TRBV5-1 combines with J gene TRBJ1-6, with 11 positions matching TRBD1. This CDR3 is 15 amino acids long. CDR1 is SGHRS and CDR2 is YFSETQ in the germline V gene. J gave up 8 bases and V 4 bases, and 5 bases lay outside the gene matches. The CDR3 loop reads CASSEGQGADSPLHF. CDR3 sequence (DNA): TGCGCCAGCAGCGAAGGACAGGGGGCGGATTCACCCCTCCACTTT. The whole variable domain, remainder taken from reference TRBV5-1 and TRBJ1-6, is KAGVTQTPRYLIKTRGQQVTLSCSPISGHRSVSWYQQTPGQGLQFLFEYFSETQRNKGNFPGRFSGRQFSNSRSEMNVSTLELGDSALYLCASSEGQGADSPLHFGNGTRLTVT.

The V call is TRBV9, the J call TRBJ2-1, with TRBD2 matching over 11 bases. Germline values: CDR1 SGDLS, CDR2 YYNGEE. CDR3 size: 15 residues. V lost 6 bases to trimming and J lost 8 bases; unmatched junction nucleotides: 10. This CDR3 reads CASTRSSGRPHEQFF. The DNA for the CDR3 is TGTGCCAGCACCCGGTCTAGCGGGAGGCCCCATGAGCAGTTCTTC.

This chain connects TRBV6-1 to TRBJ1-5; 7 bases agree with TRBD1. V lost 2 bases and J lost 7; bases outside the gene matches: 8. The CDR3 has 15 residues. Germline V CDR1 and CDR2: MNHNS, SASEGT. CDR3 DNA sequence: TGTGCCAGCAGTGAACGCACCAACAGGGGACAGCCCCAGCATTTT. The encoded protein is CASSERTNRGQPQHF.

The chain carries TRBV5-1 and TRBJ1-6; no clear D gene. CDR3 length: 16 amino acids. The germline V gene has CDR1 SGHRS and CDR2 YFSETQ. Trimming took 0 bases from V and 8 from J, leaving 15 bases between them. CDR3 DNA: TGCGCCAGCAGCTTGGAGGCTCCCTCGGGGTATTCACCCCTCCACTTT. Amino acid sequence: CASSLEAPSGYSPLHF.

V gene TRBV10-3 combines with J gene TRBJ1-2, with unresolved D. The germline V and J ends were trimmed by 6 bases and 8 bases, with 16 bases remaining between them. From germline, CDR1 is ENHRY and CDR2 SYGVKD. This CDR3 contains 13 residues. CDR3 sequence: CAISDPRSLGYTF. CDR3 sequence (DNA): TGTGCCATCAGCGACCCCAGGTCCTTGGGCTACACCTTC.

This chain connects TRBV1 to TRBJ1-5. TRBV1 is marked as a pseudogene. CDR3 length: 14 amino acids. CDR3 coding DNA: TGCACCAGCAGCCGACGAGCCGAGGATCAGCCCCAGCATTTT. This sequence encodes CTSSRRAEDQPQHF.

The chain uses TRBV2 and TRBJ1-5, with D tentatively TRBD1 (6 bases). With 5 bases removed from V and 5 bases from J, the gap between germline ends came to 10 bases. This CDR3 has 13 residues. In germline, CDR1 is SNHLY, CDR2 FYNNEI. This CDR3 is CASSLDSYQPQHF. For the CDR3, the DNA is TGTGCCAGCAGTTTGGACAGTTATCAGCCCCAGCATTTT.

The chain has TRBV9 and TRBJ1-1; D gene unclear. Germline loops: CDR1 SGDLS, CDR2 YYNGEE. The V and J ends lost 0 bases and 6 bases respectively, with 9 bases between them. The CDR3 covers 13 residues. This CDR3 reads CASSVVLSAEAFF. The CDR3 coding sequence is TGTGCCAGCAGCGTAGTCCTCAGCGCTGAAGCTTTCTTT.

This rearrangement joins TRBV13 to TRBJ2-1; possible D gene TRBD2, 5 bases. V lost 4 bases and J lost 5, with 18 bases in between. The CDR3 has 16 residues. Germline CDR1 PRHDT, CDR2 FYEKMQ (reference sequence). The DNA of the CDR3 is TGTGCCAGCAGCTCCGTCGCTAGCTGGTCGGACAATGAGCAGTTCTTC. Translation: CASSSVASWSDNEQFF.

A single count supports this clone. The chain uses TRBV7-2 and TRBJ2-7; D is undetermined. The CDR3 contains 11 residues. The V gene lost 5 bases and the J gene lost 7 bases, with 9 bases spanning the gap. The germline gives CDR1 SGHTA, CDR2 FQGNSA. The CDR3 DNA reads TGTGCCAGCAGCCCCCTGCGGGAGCAGTACTTC. It specifies CASSPLREQYF. The variable domain in full, completed from reference TRBV7-2 and TRBJ2-7, reads GAGVSQSPSNKVTEKGKDVELRCDPISGHTALYWYRQSLGQGLEFLIYFQGNSAPDKSGLPSDRFSAERTGGSVSTLTIQRTQQEDSAVYLCASSPLREQYFGPGTRLTVT.

The CDR3 region has the DNA TGTGCCAGCAGCCAGGTAGTCGGGTCCGGAGTTTTGGCTTTCTTT. It yields the protein CASSQVVGSGVLAFF. V is TRBV4-2 and J is TRBJ1-1; D remains ambiguous. The germline gives CDR1 LGHNA, CDR2 YNFKEQ. Trimming took off 3 bases at V and 11 bases at J, with 22 bases between the two ends. CDR3 size: 15 residues.

The chain couples TRBV29-1 to TRBJ1-3; D is ambiguous. The V gene's germline CDR1 is SQVTM and CDR2 ANQGSEA. V lost 4 bases, J lost 4 bases, and 8 bases lay in between. The CDR3 runs 12 residues. The CDR3 here is CSVVGRGNTIYF. The CDR3, as DNA: TGCAGCGTTGTGGGCAGGGGAAACACCATATATTTT.

CDR3 bases: TGTGCCAGCAGTAGGGCCGGGACTAGCGGGGTCAAAGAGACCCAGTACTTC. Translation gives CASSRAGTSGVKETQYF. The chain carries TRBV9 and TRBJ2-5; 13 bases match TRBD2. V lost 5 bases and J lost 3; bases outside the gene matches: 10. Germline values: CDR1 SGDLS, CDR2 YYNGEE. The CDR3 extends over 17 amino acids.

This chain joins TRBV7-6 and TRBJ1-1; 10 bases agree with TRBD1. V shed 5 bases, J shed 2 bases, and the junction held 2 bases outside the gene matches. CDR1 is SGHVS, CDR2 FNYEAQ, per germline. The CDR3 is 14 amino acids. The CDR3 region is CASSRDRGNTEAFF. In nucleotides, the CDR3 is TGTGCCAGCAGCCGGGACAGGGGAAACACTGAAGCTTTCTTT. Full variable domain (rest looked up from reference TRBV7-6 and TRBJ1-1): GAGVSQSPRYKVTKRGQDVALRCDPISGHVSLYWYRQALGQGPEFLTYFNYEAQQDKSGLPNDRFSAERPEGSISTLTIQRTEQRDSAMYRCASSRDRGNTEAFFGQGTRLTVV.